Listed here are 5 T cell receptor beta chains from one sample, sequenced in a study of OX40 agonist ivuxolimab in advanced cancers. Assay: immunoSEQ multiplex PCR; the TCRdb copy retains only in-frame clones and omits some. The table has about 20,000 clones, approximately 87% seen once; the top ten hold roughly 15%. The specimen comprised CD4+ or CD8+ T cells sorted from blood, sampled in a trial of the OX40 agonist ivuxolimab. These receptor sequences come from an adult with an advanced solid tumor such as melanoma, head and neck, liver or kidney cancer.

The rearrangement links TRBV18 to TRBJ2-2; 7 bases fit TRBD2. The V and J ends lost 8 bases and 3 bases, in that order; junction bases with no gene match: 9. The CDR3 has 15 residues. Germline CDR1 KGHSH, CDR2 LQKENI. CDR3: CASPSAGVDTGELFF. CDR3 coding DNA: TGTGCCAGCCCCTCCGCGGGGGTCGACACCGGGGAGCTGTTTTTT. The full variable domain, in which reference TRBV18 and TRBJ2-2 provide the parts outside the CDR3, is NAGVMQNPRHLVRRRGQEARLRCSPMKGHSHVYWYRQLPEEGLKFMVYLQKENIIDESGMPKERFSAEFPKEGPSILRIQQVVRGDSAAYFCASPSAGVDTGELFFGEGSRLTVL.

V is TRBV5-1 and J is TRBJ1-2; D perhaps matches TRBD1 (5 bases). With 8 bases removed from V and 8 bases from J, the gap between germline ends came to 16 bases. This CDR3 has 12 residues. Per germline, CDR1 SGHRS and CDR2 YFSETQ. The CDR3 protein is CASDEGSRGYTF. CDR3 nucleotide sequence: TGCGCCAGTGACGAGGGGAGTAGGGGCTACACCTTC.

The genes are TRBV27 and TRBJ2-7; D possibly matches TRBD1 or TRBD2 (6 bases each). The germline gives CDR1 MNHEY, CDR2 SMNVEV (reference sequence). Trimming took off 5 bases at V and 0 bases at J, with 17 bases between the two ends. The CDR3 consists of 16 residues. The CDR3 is CASSPRMGGTSYEQYF. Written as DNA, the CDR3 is TGTGCCAGCAGTCCCCGGATGGGGGGCACCTCCTACGAGCAGTACTTC.

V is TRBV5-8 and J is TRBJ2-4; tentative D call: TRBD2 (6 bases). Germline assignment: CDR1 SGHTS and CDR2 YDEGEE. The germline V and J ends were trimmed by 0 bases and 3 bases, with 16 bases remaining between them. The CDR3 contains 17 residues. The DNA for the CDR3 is TGTGCCAGCAGCTTGGTTCTCACCACCGGGGGCAAAAACATTCAGTACTTC. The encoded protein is CASSLVLTTGGKNIQYF.

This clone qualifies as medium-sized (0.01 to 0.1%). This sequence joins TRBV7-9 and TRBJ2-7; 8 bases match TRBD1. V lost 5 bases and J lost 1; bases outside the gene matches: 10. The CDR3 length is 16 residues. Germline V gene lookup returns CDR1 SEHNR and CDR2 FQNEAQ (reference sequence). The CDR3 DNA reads TGTGCCAGCAGCCTAACCGCCGGGACAGGATCCTACGAGCAGTACTTC. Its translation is CASSLTAGTGSYEQYF.